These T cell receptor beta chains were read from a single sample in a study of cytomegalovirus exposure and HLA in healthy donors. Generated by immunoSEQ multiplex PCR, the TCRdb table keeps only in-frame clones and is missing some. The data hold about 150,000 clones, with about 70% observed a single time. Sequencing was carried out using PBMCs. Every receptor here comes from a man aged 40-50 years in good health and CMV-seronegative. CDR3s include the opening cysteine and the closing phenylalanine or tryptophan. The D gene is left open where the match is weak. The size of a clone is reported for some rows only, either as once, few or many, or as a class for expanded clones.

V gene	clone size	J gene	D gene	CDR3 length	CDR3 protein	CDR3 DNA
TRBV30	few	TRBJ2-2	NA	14	CAWSDPGNTGELFF	TGTGCCTGGAGTGATCCGGGAAACACCGGGGAGCTGTTTTTT
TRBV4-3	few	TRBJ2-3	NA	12	CASSLGSATQYF	TGCGCCAGCAGCCTTGGCTCCGCTACGCAGTATTTT
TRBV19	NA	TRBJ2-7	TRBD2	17	CASSILAREGVHHEQYF	TGTGCCAGTAGTATCCTCGCCCGGGAGGGCGTGCACCACGAGCAGTACTTC
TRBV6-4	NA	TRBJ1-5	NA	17	CASSDSKAREGNQPQHF	TGTGCCAGCAGTGACTCAAAGGCCCGGGAGGGCAATCAGCCCCAGCATTTT
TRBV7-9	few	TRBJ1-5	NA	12	CASSLLGGAQHF	TGTGCCAGCAGCTTATTGGGGGGAGCCCAGCATTTT
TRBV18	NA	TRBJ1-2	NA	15	CASSPGGAANYGYTF	TGTGCCAGCTCACCGGGTGGGGCAGCTAACTATGGCTACACCTTC
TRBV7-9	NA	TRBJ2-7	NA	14	CASSEGTTTYEQYF	TGTGCCAGCAGCGAAGGGACAACGACCTACGAGCAGTACTTC
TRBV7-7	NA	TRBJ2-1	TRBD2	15	CASSARLAGDTEQFF	TGTGCCAGCAGCGCCAGACTAGCGGGGGACACTGAGCAGTTCTTC
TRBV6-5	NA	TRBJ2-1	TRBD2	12	CASSSPTSSLFF	TGTGCCAGCAGTTCTCCGACTAGCAGTCTGTTCTTC
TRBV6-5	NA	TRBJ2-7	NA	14	CASSYSDWTYEQYF	TGTGCCAGCAGTTACTCAGACTGGACCTACGAGCAGTACTTC
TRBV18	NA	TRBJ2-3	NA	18	CASSSITGAGTSTDTQYF	TGTGCCAGCTCCTCCATCACAGGGGCCGGGACTAGTACAGATACGCAGTATTTT
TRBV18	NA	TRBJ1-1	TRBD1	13	CASSPRDRAEAFF	TGTGCCAGCTCACCCCGGGACAGGGCTGAAGCTTTCTTT
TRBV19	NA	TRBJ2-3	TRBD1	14	CASRGRGRPDTQYF	TGTGCCAGTAGGGGCAGGGGGCGCCCAGATACGCAGTATTTT
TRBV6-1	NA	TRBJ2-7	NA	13	CAGQKGLSYEQYF	TGTGCCGGTCAGAAGGGGTTATCCTACGAGCAGTACTTC
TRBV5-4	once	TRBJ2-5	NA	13	CASSLGPVETQYF	TGTGCCAGCAGCTTGGGTCCGGTGGAGACCCAGTACTTC
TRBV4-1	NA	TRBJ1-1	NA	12	CASSQDRSEAFF	TGCGCCAGCAGCCAAGATAGGAGTGAAGCTTTCTTT
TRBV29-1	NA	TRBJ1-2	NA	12	CSVVQGVLGYTF	TGCAGCGTTGTTCAGGGCGTTCTTGGCTACACCTTC
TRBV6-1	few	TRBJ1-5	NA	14	CASGSGERNQPQHF	TGTGCCAGCGGATCGGGGGAGCGCAATCAGCCCCAGCATTTT
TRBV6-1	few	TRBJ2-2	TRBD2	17	CASSDNLAGGLAGELFF	TGTGCCAGCAGTGACAATCTAGCGGGGGGGCTCGCCGGGGAGCTGTTTTTT
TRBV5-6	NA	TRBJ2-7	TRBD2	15	CASSLPTSGSYEQYF	TGTGCCAGCAGCTTACCGACTAGCGGGAGTTACGAGCAGTACTTC
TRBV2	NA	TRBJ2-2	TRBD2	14	CASTHSGGAGELFF	TGTGCCAGCACCCATAGCGGGGGGGCCGGGGAGCTGTTTTTT
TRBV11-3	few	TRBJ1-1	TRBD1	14	CASSLRDRGREAFF	TGTGCCAGCAGCTTAAGGGACAGGGGGCGTGAAGCTTTCTTT
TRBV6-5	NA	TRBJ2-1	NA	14	CASSYGRERDEQFF	TGTGCCAGCAGTTACGGTCGGGAGCGGGATGAGCAGTTCTTC